This T cell receptor (beta chain) stems from a study of shared clonotypes between healthy human individuals. The study, taken as a whole, reports: Naive subsets usually exceeded memory subsets in estimated richness.

A remark on this clone: Antigen: not known.

Original data processing: From ImmunoSEQ came sequences covering only the junction and carrying no quality scores, so filtering differed. TCRdb keeps only in-frame clones here, not all; method: immunoSEQ multiplex PCR. The D gene and trimming were derived from the DNA, and the V and J assignments and clone size from that table. Here the sample spans 2,500,000 or so clones, less than 95% being singletons. CDR1 and CDR2 (germline): KGHSH, LQKENI. Trimming removed 0 bases from V and 3 bases from J; junction bases left unmatched: 8. The CDR3 is 16 residues long. The rearrangement uses TRBV18 and TRBJ2-7; TRBD2 matches 7 bases. The TCR sequence derives from a man younger than 35 in good health. Some clones in this sample may be carry-over from other donors' samples. Material for sequencing was naive CD4+ T cells from PBMCs. Subset indicated: CD45RA+ positively selected. Here the CDR3 reads CASSPPGRGGSYEQYF. The CDR3 DNA sequence: TGTGCCAGCTCACCACCGGGGAGGGGAGGAAGCTACGAGCAGTACTTC.